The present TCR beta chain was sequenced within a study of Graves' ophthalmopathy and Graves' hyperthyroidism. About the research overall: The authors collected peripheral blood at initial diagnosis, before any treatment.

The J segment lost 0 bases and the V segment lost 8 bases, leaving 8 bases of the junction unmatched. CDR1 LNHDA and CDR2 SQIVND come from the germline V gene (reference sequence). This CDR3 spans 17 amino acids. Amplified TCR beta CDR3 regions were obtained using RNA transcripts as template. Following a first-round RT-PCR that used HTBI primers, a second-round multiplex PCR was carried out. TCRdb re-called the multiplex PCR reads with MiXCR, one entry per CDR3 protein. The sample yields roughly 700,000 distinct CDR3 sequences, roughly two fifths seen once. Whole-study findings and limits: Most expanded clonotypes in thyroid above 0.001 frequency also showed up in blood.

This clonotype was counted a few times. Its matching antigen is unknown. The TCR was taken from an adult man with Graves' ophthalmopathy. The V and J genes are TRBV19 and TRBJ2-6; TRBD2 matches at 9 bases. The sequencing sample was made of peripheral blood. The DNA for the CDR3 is TGTGCCAGTTCCCCAGCGGGGGGTCTCTCTGGGGCCAACGTCCTGACTTTC. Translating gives CASSPAGGLSGANVLTF.